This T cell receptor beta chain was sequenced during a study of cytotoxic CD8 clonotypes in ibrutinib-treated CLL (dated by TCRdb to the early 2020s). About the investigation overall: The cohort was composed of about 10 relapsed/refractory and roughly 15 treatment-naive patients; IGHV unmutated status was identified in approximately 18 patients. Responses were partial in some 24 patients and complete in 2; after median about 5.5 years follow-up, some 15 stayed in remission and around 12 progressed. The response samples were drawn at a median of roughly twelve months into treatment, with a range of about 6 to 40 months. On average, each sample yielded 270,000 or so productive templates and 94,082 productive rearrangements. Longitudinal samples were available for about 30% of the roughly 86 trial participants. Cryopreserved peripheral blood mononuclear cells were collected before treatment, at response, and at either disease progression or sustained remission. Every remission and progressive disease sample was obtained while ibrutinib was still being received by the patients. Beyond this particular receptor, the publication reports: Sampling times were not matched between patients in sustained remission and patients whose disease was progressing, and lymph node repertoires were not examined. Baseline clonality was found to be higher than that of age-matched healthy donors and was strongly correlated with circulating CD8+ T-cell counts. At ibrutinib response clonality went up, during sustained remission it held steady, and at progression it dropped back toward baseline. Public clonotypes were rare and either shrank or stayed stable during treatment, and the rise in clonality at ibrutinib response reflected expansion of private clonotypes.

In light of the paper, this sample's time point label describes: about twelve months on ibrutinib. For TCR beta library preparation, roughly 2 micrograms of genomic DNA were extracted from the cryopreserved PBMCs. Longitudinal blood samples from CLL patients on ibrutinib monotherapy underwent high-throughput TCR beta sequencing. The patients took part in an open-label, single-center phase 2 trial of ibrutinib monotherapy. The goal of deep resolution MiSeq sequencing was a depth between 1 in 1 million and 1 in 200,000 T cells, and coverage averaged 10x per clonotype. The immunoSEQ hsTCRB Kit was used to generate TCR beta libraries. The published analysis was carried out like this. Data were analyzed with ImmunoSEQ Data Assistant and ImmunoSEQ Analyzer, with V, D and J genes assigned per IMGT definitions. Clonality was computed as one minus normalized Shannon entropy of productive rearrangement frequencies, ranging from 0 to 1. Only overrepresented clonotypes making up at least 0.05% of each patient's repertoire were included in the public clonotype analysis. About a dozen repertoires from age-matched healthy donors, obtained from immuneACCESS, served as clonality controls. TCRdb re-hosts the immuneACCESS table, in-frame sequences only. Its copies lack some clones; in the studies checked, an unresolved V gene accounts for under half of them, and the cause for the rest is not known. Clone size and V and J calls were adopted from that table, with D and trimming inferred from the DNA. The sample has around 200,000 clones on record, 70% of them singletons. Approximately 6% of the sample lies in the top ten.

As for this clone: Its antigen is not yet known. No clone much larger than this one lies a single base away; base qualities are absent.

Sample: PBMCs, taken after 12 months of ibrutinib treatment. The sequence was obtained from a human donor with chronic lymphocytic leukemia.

In nucleotides, the sequence is TGTGCCAGCAGTTTATTAACAGGTTTTGGGCAGCCCCAGCATTTT. Translated, it reads CASSLLTGFGQPQHF. The chain was built from TRBV27 and TRBJ1-5; the D region possibly corresponds to TRBD1 (5 bases align). V is cut by 1 base and J by 7 bases, and the space between the germline ends is 14 bases. The CDR3 goes from the cysteine to the phenylalanine over 15 residues. Only the CDR3 DNA is retained, 45 bases long and in frame from the first base. CDR1 MNHEY and CDR2 SMNVEV are derived from the germline V gene (reference sequence).